Listed below are T cell receptor beta chains from one sample, sequenced in a study of T cell responses to AZD1222 COVID-19 vaccine. Using immunoSEQ multiplex PCR, the repertoire was profiled, and TCRdb retains in-frame clones only, with some absent. The sample contains 140,000 to 150,000 clones, more than 85% of which appear only once. Sequenced material: peripheral blood, taken on day 0 of AZD1222 vaccination. These receptors were obtained from an adult in good health. Both conserved end residues are part of each CDR3. Each record gives: V gene, CDR3 protein.

TRBV6-4 CASSVQQGTSGNTIYF
TRBV3-1/TRBV3-2 CASSPNWDRGRDTEAFF
TRBV2 CASRKGGLAGGGYLYF
TRBV25-1 CASSSDRAYSYEQYF
TRBV5-1 CASSLGTGETNEQFF
TRBV5-4 CASSSSGRSAGELFF
TRBV25-1 CASSVGAGELFF
TRBV6-1 CASSAPTGGMNTEAFF
TRBV6-5 CASSPSPVRQYF
TRBV9 CASRGDRVDYGYTF
TRBV3-1/TRBV3-2 CASSETGSRSYNEQFF
TRBV4-1 CASSLEPGQGYSPLHF
TRBV19 CASSPRTGNSYGYTF
TRBV2 CASSGGTSGTYEQYF
TRBV28 CASSLGTPGGYTF
TRBV3-1/TRBV3-2 CASSQDRGKFGYTF
TRBV10-1 CASSDRPYEQYF
TRBV6-2/TRBV6-3 CASSSPDYGYTF
TRBV6-5 CASTRGVLYGYTF
TRBV10-3 CAISNNRDAEAFF
TRBV30 CAWRLGSPLHF
TRBV25-1 CASSESGTLSYEQYF
TRBV9 CASSEGQFLYGYTF
TRBV30 CAWSSGGESGNTIYF
TRBV30 CAWSVGPYSEKLFF
TRBV5-1 CASSAPRLAGRYEQYF
TRBV10-3 CAISESSLPNEQFF
TRBV10-3 CAISETGQGRGEAFF
TRBV27 CASSFGVGTEAFF
TRBV10-2 CASSDPSSGINNEQFF
TRBV3-1/TRBV3-2 CASSQSGRALYEQYF
TRBV10-2 CASSYTGQANYGYTF
TRBV3-1/TRBV3-2 CASSQDLDREKLFF
TRBV2 CASSIQGFWSPLHF
TRBV5-1 CASSYDTGGETQYF
TRBV19 CASSIGQGAGNQPQHF
TRBV28 CASLRGNMENSPLHF
TRBV5-4 CASSLEGGNQPQHF
TRBV5-6 CASSLMNYEQFF
TRBV5-8 CASSWGTGLSYGYTF
TRBV30 CAWSEWRGGNEQFF
TRBV27 CASSLIVNTEAFF
TRBV19 CASSMDAGRFTDTQYF
TRBV18 CASSPPRTGVYEQYF
TRBV23-1 CASSQFPRDSARDNEQFF
TRBV5-4 CASSLPGAGTEAFF
TRBV2 CASTGTNYNSPLHF
TRBV9 CASSPPGTGVSEQFF
TRBV2 CASSPSTSGSFNEQFF
TRBV7-3 CASSLILRTSPYEQYF
TRBV20-1 CSASQGIREKLFF
TRBV30 CAWSVGTSGSEQFF
TRBV12-3/TRBV12-4 CASSFRRYEQYF
TRBV12-3/TRBV12-4 CASSLPGGDIQYF
TRBV6-5 CASSYSRAPEKLFF
TRBV7-2 CASSPDRGPVGKLFF
TRBV7-2 CASSFSGRLYEQYF
TRBV5-6 CASSFWAQSYGYTF
TRBV6-5 CASSYPQGTNEKLFF